This TCR beta chain is drawn from a study of cytomegalovirus exposure and HLA in healthy donors. Whole-study findings and limits: Whilst most TCR sequences proved rare, a subset of public TCRs occurred across many donors.

Turning to this clone: The target antigen is unknown.

Use of 60 Vbeta and 13 Jbeta primers characterized the PCR. Using immunoSEQ multiplex PCR, the repertoire was profiled, and TCRdb retains in-frame clones only, with some absent. The profile shows some 120,000 clones, about 74% of them singletons. The source is a woman between 45 and 65 years old in good health and CMV-seropositive. Sequencing was carried out using PBMCs.

CDR3 coding DNA: TGCAGCGTTATAGCGGGGTCCGCCTCCTACGAGCAGTACTTC. Residues: CSVIAGSASYEQYF. The chain is built from TRBV29-1 and TRBJ2-7; TRBD2 agrees at 8 bases. V was pared by 5 bases and J by 0 bases, with 6 bases of the junction left unmatched. The germline CDR1 and CDR2 sequences are SQVTM and ANQGSEA. The CDR3 is 14 residues long.